The 6 T cell receptor beta chains below come from one sample, sequenced in a study of T cell responses to AZD1222 COVID-19 vaccine. Repertoires were generated with immunoSEQ multiplex PCR, while TCRdb's copy carries only in-frame clones and drops some. The data contain 75,000 to 90,000 clones, about 82% of them seen just once; the ten biggest clones take up 8.7%. The sequencing here drew on peripheral blood, taken on day 0 of AZD1222 vaccination. All receptors derive from an adult in good health.

This clone was observed a few times. This chain connects TRBV20-1 to TRBJ1-2; D remains ambiguous. Germline CDR1 and CDR2: DFQATT and SNEGSKA (reference sequence). This CDR3 is built from 12 residues. V was pared by 3 bases and J by 5 bases, with 10 bases between. CDR3 sequence: CSASEAEYGYTF. CDR3 coding DNA: TGCAGTGCTAGTGAGGCGGAATATGGCTACACCTTC.

The J gene is TRBJ2-7, the V gene TRBV7-9, with D possibly being TRBD1 (6 bases). The V and J ends lost 4 bases and 0 bases respectively, with 13 bases between them. This CDR3 comprises 15 residues. CDR1 is SEHNR, CDR2 FQNEAQ, per germline (reference sequence). Here the CDR3 reads CASSSQGSSSYEQYF. For the CDR3, the DNA is TGTGCCAGCAGCTCGCAGGGGTCTAGCTCCTACGAGCAGTACTTC.

The chain couples TRBV2 to TRBJ2-2, with no clear D. Trimming removed 6 bases from V and 5 bases from J, with 10 bases in between. Germline CDR1 is SNHLY and CDR2 is FYNNEI. The CDR3 extends over 13 amino acids. The CDR3 protein is CASSPIATGELFF. The DNA of the CDR3 is TGTGCCAGCAGCCCCATCGCTACCGGGGAGCTGTTTTTT.

J is TRBJ2-2 and V is TRBV19, with D perhaps matching TRBD1 (6 bases). Trimming cost V 3 bases and J 1 base, with 18 bases left between them. Looked up from germline, CDR1 is LNHDA and CDR2 is SQIVND (reference sequence). There are 18 residues in the CDR3. This CDR3 is CASSIQGPPSLNTGELFF. The CDR3 coding sequence is TGTGCCAGTAGTATCCAGGGGCCACCCTCCTTGAACACCGGGGAGCTGTTTTTT.

The chain is built from TRBV7-3 and TRBJ2-1, with TRBD2 identical over 7 bases. The germline V gene has CDR1 SGHTA and CDR2 FQGTGA. CDR3 length: 15 residues. Germline trimming cut 2 bases from V and 9 bases from J; bases unmatched to any gene: 10. The CDR3 sequence is CASSLSPTSAGEQFF. In DNA, the CDR3 is TGTGCCAGCAGCTTATCGCCTACTAGCGCGGGTGAGCAGTTCTTC.

The genes are TRBV25-1 and TRBJ2-3, with 7 bases aligning to TRBD2. The CDR3 runs to 16 residues. The V gene's germline CDR1 is MGHDK and CDR2 SYGVNS. V gave up 2 bases and J gave up 2 bases; unmatched junction bases: 7. CDR3 in amino acids: CASSEGRRGITDTQYF. The CDR3 bases are TGTGCCAGCAGTGAAGGTCGGCGGGGGATCACAGATACGCAGTATTTT. Full variable domain (missing parts from reference TRBV25-1 and TRBJ2-3): EADIYQTPRYLVIGTGKKITLECSQTMGHDKMYWYQQDPGMELHLIHYSYGVNSTEKGDLSSESTVSRIRTEHFPLTLESARPSHTSQYLCASSEGRRGITDTQYFGPGTRLTVL.